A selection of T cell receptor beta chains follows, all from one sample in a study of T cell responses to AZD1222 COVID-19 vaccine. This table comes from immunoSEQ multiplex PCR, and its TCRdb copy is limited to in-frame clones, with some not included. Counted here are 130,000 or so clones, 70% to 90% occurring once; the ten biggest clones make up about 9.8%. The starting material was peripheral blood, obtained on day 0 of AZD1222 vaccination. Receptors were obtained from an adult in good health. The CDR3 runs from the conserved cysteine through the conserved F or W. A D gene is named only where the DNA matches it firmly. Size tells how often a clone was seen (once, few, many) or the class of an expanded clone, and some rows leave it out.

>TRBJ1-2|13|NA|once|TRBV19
TGTGCCAGTAGTATACAGACTAACTATGGCTACACCTTC
CASSIQTNYGYTF
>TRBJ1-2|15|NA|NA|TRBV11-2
TGTGCCAGCAGCTTAGATCGACTATCTAACTATGGCTACACCTTC
CASSLDRLSNYGYTF
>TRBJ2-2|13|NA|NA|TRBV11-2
TGTGCCAGCAGCTTACCGGGCACCGGGGAGCTGTTTTTT
CASSLPGTGELFF
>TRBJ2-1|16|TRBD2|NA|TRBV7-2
TGTGCCAGCAGCTGGAATCCGGGACTAGCAGGGAATGAGCAGTTCTTC
CASSWNPGLAGNEQFF
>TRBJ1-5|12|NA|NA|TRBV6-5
TGTGCCAGCAGCCAAGGACGGCAGCCCCAGCATTTT
CASSQGRQPQHF
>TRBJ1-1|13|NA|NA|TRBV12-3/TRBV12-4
TGTGCCAGCAGTTATCAAGAGGACACTGAAGCTTTCTTT
CASSYQEDTEAFF
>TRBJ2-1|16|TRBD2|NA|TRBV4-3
TGCGCCAGCAGCCAAGTAGGCGCGGGAGTTCTAAATGAGCAGTTCTTC
CASSQVGAGVLNEQFF
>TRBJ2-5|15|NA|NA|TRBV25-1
TGTGCCAGCAGTGCCAACAGGGTCCGGGTGGAGACCCAGTACTTC
CASSANRVRVETQYF
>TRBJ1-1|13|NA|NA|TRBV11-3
TGTGCCAGCAGCTTATATGTGAACACTGAAGCTTTCTTT
CASSLYVNTEAFF
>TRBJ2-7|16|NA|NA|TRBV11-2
TGTGCCAGCAGCTTACGCCAGGGGGCGGGGGGAGGTCAGCAGTACTTC
CASSLRQGAGGGQQYF
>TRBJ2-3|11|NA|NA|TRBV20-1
TGCAGTGCTAGAGATGCAGATACGCAGTATTTT
CSARDADTQYF
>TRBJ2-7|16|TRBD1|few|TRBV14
TGTGCCAGCAGCGTCCGGGACAGGATCCGTGGGGTCGAGCAGTACTTC
CASSVRDRIRGVEQYF
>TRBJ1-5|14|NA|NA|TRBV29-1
TGCAGCGTTAGAACGGGGGGCTTAAATCAGCCCCAGCATTTT
CSVRTGGLNQPQHF
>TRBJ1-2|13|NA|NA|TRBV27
TGTGCCAGCAGTCCGGGGACACACGATGGCTACACCTTC
CASSPGTHDGYTF
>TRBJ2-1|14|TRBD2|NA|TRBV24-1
TGTGCCACCAGTACGGCTAGCGGTGGGGATGAGCAGTTCTTC
CATSTASGGDEQFF
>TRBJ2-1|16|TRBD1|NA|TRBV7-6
TGTGCCAGCAGCGTTACCGGGACAGCTTTGGTCAATGAGCAGTTCTTC
CASSVTGTALVNEQFF
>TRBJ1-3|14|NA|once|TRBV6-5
TGTGCCAGCGTGGAGGGGTCCAGTGTGAACACCATATATTTT
CASVEGSSVNTIYF
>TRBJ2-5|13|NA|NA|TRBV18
TGTGCCAGCTCACCACCGGTCACAGAGACCCAGTACTTC
CASSPPVTETQYF
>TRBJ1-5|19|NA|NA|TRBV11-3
TGTGCCAGCAGCTTAGATCGGACCCCCAAGGTATATAGCAATCAGCCCCAGCATTTT
CASSLDRTPKVYSNQPQHF
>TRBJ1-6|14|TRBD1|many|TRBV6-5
TGTGCCAGCAGCAGGGGGGATAATAATTCACCCCTCCACTTT
CASSRGDNNSPLHF
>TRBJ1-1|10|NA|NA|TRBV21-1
TGTGCCAGCAGCAAACGCGAAGCTTTCTTT
CASSKREAFF
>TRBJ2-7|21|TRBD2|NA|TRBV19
TGTGCCAGTAAAGATACTACGTCTAGCGGGGTGTCGCGGAGGTCCGAAGTCGAGCAGTACTTC
CASKDTTSSGVSRRSEVEQYF
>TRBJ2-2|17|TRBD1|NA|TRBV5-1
TGCGCCAGCAGCTTGGAAGGGGGCTTAGCGAACACCGGGGAGCTGTTTTTT
CASSLEGGLANTGELFF
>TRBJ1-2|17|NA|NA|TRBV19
TGTGCCAGTAGTACCCGATTATCGGGGGCACTTGACTATGGCTACACCTTC
CASSTRLSGALDYGYTF
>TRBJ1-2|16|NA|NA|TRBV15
TGTGCCACCAGCAGTGAGAGGGGTTTTTCTAACTATGGCTACACCTTC
CATSSERGFSNYGYTF
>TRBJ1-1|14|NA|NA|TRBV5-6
TGTGCCAGCAGCCCCTTGGGTGGGGACACTGAAGCTTTCTTT
CASSPLGGDTEAFF
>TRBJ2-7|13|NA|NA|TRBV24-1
TGTGCCACCAGTGATACCCCTTCCTACGAGCAGTACTTC
CATSDTPSYEQYF
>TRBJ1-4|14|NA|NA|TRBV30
TGTGCCTGGAGTGTAGTGGGCGATAATGAAAAACTGTTTTTT
CAWSVVGDNEKLFF
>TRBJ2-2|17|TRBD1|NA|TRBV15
TGTGCCACCAGCAGACCCCCCGGGACAGGGAACACCGGGGAGCTGTTTTTT
CATSRPPGTGNTGELFF
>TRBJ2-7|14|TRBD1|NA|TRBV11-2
TGTGCCAGCAGCTTAAGGGGACAGGGTTTGGAGCAGTACTTC
CASSLRGQGLEQYF
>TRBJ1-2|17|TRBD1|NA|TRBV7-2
TGTGCCAGCAGCTTAGACAGGGGATCCGTTCTCGCCTATGGCTACACCTTC
CASSLDRGSVLAYGYTF
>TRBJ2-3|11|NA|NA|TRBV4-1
TGCGCCAGCAGGGGGACACGCAAGCAGTATTTT
CASRGTRKQYF
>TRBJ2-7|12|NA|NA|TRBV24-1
TGTGCCACCAGTTCAGAGACGGATACGCAGTACTTC
CATSSETDTQYF
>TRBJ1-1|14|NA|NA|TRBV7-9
TGTGCCAGCAGCTCAGGTACAGGGAACACTGAAGCTTTCTTT
CASSSGTGNTEAFF
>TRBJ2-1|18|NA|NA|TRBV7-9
TGTGCCAGCAGCTTAGGGGTGGCGCGGGCCAGCTCCTACAATGAGCAGTTCTTC
CASSLGVARASSYNEQFF
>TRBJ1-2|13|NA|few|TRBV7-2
TGTGCCAGCAGCGGAAACAGGAACTATGGCTACACCTTC
CASSGNRNYGYTF
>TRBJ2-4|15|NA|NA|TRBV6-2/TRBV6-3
TGTGCCAGCAGTTCCCCGGGAGTAGCCAAAAACATTCAGTACTTC
CASSSPGVAKNIQYF
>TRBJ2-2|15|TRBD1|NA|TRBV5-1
TGCGCCAGCTTTTCCGGGACAGGGAATACCGGGGAGCTGTTTTTT
CASFSGTGNTGELFF
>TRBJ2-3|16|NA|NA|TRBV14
TGTGCCAGCAGCCCCCTCCTAACAGGAATCACAGATACGCAGTATTTT
CASSPLLTGITDTQYF
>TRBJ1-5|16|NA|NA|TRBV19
TGTGCCAGTCGCCACCCAGACAGTAATCCGCGTCAGCCCCAGCATTTT
CASRHPDSNPRQPQHF
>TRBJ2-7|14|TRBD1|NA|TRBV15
TGTGCCACCAGCAGATCAGGGGGTACATACGAGCAGTACTTC
CATSRSGGTYEQYF
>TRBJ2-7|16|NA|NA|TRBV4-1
TGCGCCAGCAGCCAAGGATTCAGGCCGAGCTCCTACGAGCAGTACTTC
CASSQGFRPSSYEQYF
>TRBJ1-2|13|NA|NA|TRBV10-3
TGTGCCTCCAGGGGCGAAGCTAACTATGGCTACACCTTC
CASRGEANYGYTF
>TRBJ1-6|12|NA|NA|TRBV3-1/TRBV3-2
TGTGCCAGCAGCCAGGCCAATTCACCCCTCCACTTT
CASSQANSPLHF
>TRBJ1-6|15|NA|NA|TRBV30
TGTGCCTGGGATAAGAAAAAGACCTATAATTCACCCCTCCACTTT
CAWDKKKTYNSPLHF
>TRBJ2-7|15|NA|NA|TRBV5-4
TGTGCCAGCAGTAAACGGGACTCAATAACCTACGAGCAGTACTTC
CASSKRDSITYEQYF
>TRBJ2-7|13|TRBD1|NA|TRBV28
TGTGCCAGCAGTAAAGGGACAGGGAACGAGCAGTACTTC
CASSKGTGNEQYF